This passage covers 9 T cell receptor beta chains from one sample sequenced in a study of technical replicates of blood from several donors (dated by TCRdb to between 2016 and 2019). To prepare the library, the immunoSEQ multiplex PCR assay was applied. This is the immuneACCESS table as TCRdb keeps it, with only in-frame sequences that have V and J called. A part of the clones is gone; compared with another copy, unresolved V genes explain less than half, and the rest is unexplained. Within this sample are about 98,000 clones, with approximately 94% of them counted one time only. The ten largest account for approximately 0.23% of the sample. The specimen sequenced was T cells isolated from PBMCs. The receptors originated from a human donor in good health.

In DNA, the CDR3 is TGTGCCAGTAGTATCGGTCTGGAGGAAGCTTTCTTT. It specifies CASSIGLEEAFF. The chain joins TRBV19 to TRBJ1-1; D is undetermined. V lost 3 bases, J lost 8 bases, and 10 bases lay in between. CDR1 LNHDA and CDR2 SQIVND come from the germline V gene (reference sequence). The CDR3 runs to 12 residues.

V and J are TRBV5-8 and TRBJ2-2; 8 bases map to TRBD1. Germline V lookup: CDR1 SGHTS, CDR2 YDEGEE. J lost 0 bases, V lost 3 bases, and 4 bases had no gene match. The CDR3 sequence is 16 residues long. DNA for the CDR3: TGTGCCAGCAGCTCGGACAGGGAGGCGAACACCGGGGAGCTGTTTTTT. This translates into CASSSDREANTGELFF.

The V gene is TRBV7-7, the J gene TRBJ2-1; TRBD2 matches at 13 bases. The germline V gene has CDR1 SSHAT and CDR2 FNYEAQ (reference sequence). V lost 3 bases to trimming and J lost 0 bases; unmatched junction nucleotides: 8. CDR3 length: 19 amino acids. This CDR3 is CASSFGLAGDPRSYNEQFF. In DNA form, the CDR3 reads TGTGCCAGCAGCTTTGGACTAGCGGGAGACCCCCGCTCCTACAATGAGCAGTTCTTC.

This chain links TRBV25-1 with TRBJ2-5; 7 nucleotides match TRBD1. Germline V gene lookup returns CDR1 MGHDK and CDR2 SYGVNS. The CDR3 has 16 residues. Losses at the gene ends were 5 bases for V and 1 base for J; bases not matched to a gene: 10. The CDR3 DNA follows: TGTGCCAGCAGTCCACCCAGGAACAGGGGCCAAGAGACCCAGTACTTC. Translated: CASSPPRNRGQETQYF. Based on the CDR3 plus reference TRBV25-1 and TRBJ2-5, the full variable domain is EADIYQTPRYLVIGTGKKITLECSQTMGHDKMYWYQQDPGMELHLIHYSYGVNSTEKGDLSSESTVSRIRTEHFPLTLESARPSHTSQYLCASSPPRNRGQETQYFGPGTRLLVL.

The chain has TRBV4-1 and TRBJ2-1; TRBD2 matches 7 bases. The CDR3 spans 13 residues. The ends lost 3 bases at V and 6 bases at J; junction bases unmatched: 2. Germline loops: CDR1 MGHRA, CDR2 YSYEKL. The CDR3 loop reads CASSHGGVNEQFF. The CDR3 DNA is TGCGCCAGCAGCCATGGGGGGGTCAATGAGCAGTTCTTC.

The chain couples TRBV11-2 to TRBJ1-1, with 7 nucleotides matching TRBD1. There are 13 residues in the CDR3. V gave up 5 bases and J gave up 11 bases; unmatched junction bases: 11. CDR1 and CDR2 (germline): SGHAT, FQNNGV. The CDR3 nucleotides are TGTGCCAGCAGCCTAACAGGGGTCGGATTTGCTTTCTTT. Protein: CASSLTGVGFAFF. Drawing the rest from reference TRBV11-2 and TRBJ1-1, the complete variable domain is EAGVAQSPRYKIIEKRQSVAFWCNPISGHATLYWYQQILGQGPKLLIQFQNNGVVDDSQLPKDRFSAERLKGVDSTLKIQPAKLEDSAVYLCASSLTGVGFAFFGQGTRLTVV.

Comments on this clone: The identical CDR3 is also encoded by other nucleotide sequences in the sample. V usage is TRBV30 and J usage is TRBJ1-5; 10 bases match TRBD1. The CDR3 contains 18 residues. The germline CDR1 and CDR2 sequences are GTSNPN and SVGIG (reference sequence). The trim removed 2 bases at V and 0 bases at J, leaving 10 bases unmatched. The CDR3 here is CAWSPGTGDLYSNQPQHF. DNA of the CDR3: TGTGCCTGGAGTCCCGGGACAGGGGACCTTTATAGCAATCAGCCCCAGCATTTT. Drawing the rest from reference TRBV30 and TRBJ1-5, the complete variable domain is SQTIHQWPATLVQPVGSPLSLECTVEGTSNPNLYWYRQAAGRGLQLLFYSVGIGQISSEVPQNLSASRPQDRQFILSSKKLLLSDSGFYLCAWSPGTGDLYSNQPQHFGDGTRLSIL.

The chain couples TRBV15 to TRBJ2-5, with a weak D call TRBD1 (6 bases). Germline assignment: CDR1 LNHNV and CDR2 YYDKDF (reference sequence). The CDR3 runs to 14 residues. The ends were cut back, 8 bases at V and 2 bases at J, with 15 bases in the middle. The CDR3 reads CATGLRTGQETQYF. The CDR3 DNA follows: TGTGCCACCGGCTTACGTACAGGGCAAGAGACCCAGTACTTC. The full variable domain, in which reference TRBV15 and TRBJ2-5 provide the parts outside the CDR3, is DAMVIQNPRYQVTQFGKPVTLSCSQTLNHNVMYWYQQKSSQAPKLLFHYYDKDFNNEADTPDNFQSRRPNTSFCFLDIRSPGLGDTAMYLCATGLRTGQETQYFGPGTRLLVL.

This rearrangement joins TRBV29-1 to TRBJ2-7; a possible D gene is TRBD2 (6 bases). The CDR3 has 13 amino acids. Germline CDR1 SQVTM, CDR2 ANQGSEA. Trimming took 3 bases from V and 3 from J, leaving 12 bases between them. The CDR3 here is CSVEVGGSYEQYF. In DNA, the CDR3 is TGCAGCGTTGAGGTCGGGGGAAGCTACGAGCAGTACTTC.